The rows below give T cell receptor beta chains drawn from one sample of a study of blood T cell repertoires in COVID-19. The method was immunoSEQ multiplex PCR; TCRdb's version includes in-frame clones alone and lacks a portion of them. The sample holds about 130,000 clones, roughly 75% seen once. The source material was PBMCs or T cells enriched from blood (not recorded which). These receptors came from a woman aged 50 to 60 who had recovered from COVID-19. The CDR3 runs from the conserved cysteine through the conserved F or W. Fields, in order: V gene, D gene, J gene, clone size, CDR3 protein, CDR3 DNA. A D gene is named only where the DNA matches it firmly. Clone size is shown for a subset of rows, as once, few, many or a class of expanded clone.

>TRBV15|TRBD2|TRBJ2-5|NA
CATSRAGRGVQETQYF
TGTGCCACCAGCAGAGCAGGGCGGGGGGTTCAAGAGACCCAGTACTTC
>TRBV14|TRBD1|TRBJ1-4|NA
CASSQDAGTGGATRSHEKLFF
TGTGCCAGCAGCCAAGATGCCGGGACAGGGGGCGCGACAAGGTCGCATGAAAAACTGTTTTTT
>TRBV12-3/TRBV12-4|NA|TRBJ1-2|NA
CASSQGLSGYTF
TGTGCCAGCAGTCAGGGTCTATCGGGCTACACCTTC
>TRBV6-6|TRBD1|TRBJ2-2|few
CASTELGQGVSGELFF
TGTGCCAGCACCGAATTGGGACAGGGTGTTAGCGGGGAGCTGTTTTTT
>TRBV5-1|NA|TRBJ1-4|NA
CASSPLVGGDEKLFF
TGCGCCAGCAGCCCCCTAGTAGGGGGGGATGAAAAACTGTTTTTT
>TRBV14|NA|TRBJ1-1|once
CASSQNEGTEAFF
TGTGCCAGCAGCCAAAACGAGGGTACTGAAGCTTTCTTT
>TRBV29-1|NA|TRBJ1-3|NA
CSVGAGAGNTIYF
TGCAGCGTTGGGGCAGGGGCTGGAAACACCATATATTTT
>TRBV2|NA|TRBJ1-5|NA
CASMGQSNQPQHF
TGTGCCAGCATGGGACAAAGCAATCAGCCCCAGCATTTT
>TRBV6-5|TRBD1|TRBJ1-1|NA
CASRSVQGTEAFF
TGTGCCAGCAGGTCGGTACAGGGGACAGAAGCTTTCTTT
>TRBV28|TRBD1|TRBJ2-7|NA
CASSHYRGAYEQYF
TGTGCCAGCAGTCACTACAGGGGGGCCTACGAGCAGTACTTC
>TRBV18|NA|TRBJ2-1|NA
CASSGLMAGASYNEQFF
TGTGCCAGCTCAGGGTTAATGGCGGGGGCCTCCTACAATGAGCAGTTCTTC
>TRBV28|NA|TRBJ1-6|NA
CASTSGFSGSPLHF
TGTGCCAGCACCTCAGGGTTTAGCGGTTCACCCCTCCACTTT
>TRBV27|NA|TRBJ1-4|few
CASSLVWQSNEKLFF
TGTGCCAGCAGTTTGGTATGGCAGTCAAATGAAAAACTGTTTTTT
>TRBV2|NA|TRBJ2-3|NA
CASSVPAGSTDTQYF
TGTGCCAGCAGTGTGCCAGCGGGTAGCACAGATACGCAGTATTTT
>TRBV7-8|TRBD2|TRBJ2-3|NA
CASSQRGLATDTQYF
TGTGCCAGCAGCCAGAGGGGACTAGCTACAGATACGCAGTATTTT
>TRBV12-3/TRBV12-4|TRBD1|TRBJ2-1|NA
CASRSTGVNEQFF
TGTGCCAGCAGATCTACAGGGGTGAATGAGCAGTTCTTC
>TRBV5-6|TRBD1|TRBJ2-5|NA
CASRPNPRGRGSETQYF
TGTGCCAGCAGACCTAATCCCAGGGGGCGCGGGTCCGAGACCCAGTACTTC
>TRBV6-5|TRBD2|TRBJ2-1|NA
CASNQLAGGLNEQFF
TGTGCCAGCAATCAACTAGCGGGGGGCCTCAATGAGCAGTTCTTC
>TRBV2|NA|TRBJ1-3|NA
CASSRTVGNTIYF
TGTGCCAGCAGCCGGACAGTTGGAAACACCATATATTTT
>TRBV7-7|NA|TRBJ1-5|NA
CASSLDPDGENQPQHF
TGTGCCAGCAGCTTAGATCCGGACGGGGAAAATCAGCCCCAGCATTTT
>TRBV24-1|TRBD1|TRBJ2-1|NA
CATSDPTGGTEQFF
TGTGCCACCAGTGATCCGACAGGGGGCACTGAGCAGTTCTTC
>TRBV5-4|TRBD1|TRBJ1-1|few
CASSSGQVNTEAFF
TGTGCCAGCAGCTCGGGACAGGTGAACACTGAAGCTTTCTTT
>TRBV28|TRBD1|TRBJ1-6|NA
CASTGGQGMHSPLHF
TGTGCCAGCACAGGGGGCCAGGGGATGCATTCACCCCTCCACTTT
>TRBV5-4|TRBD2|TRBJ2-5|NA
CASSPPVSSGETQYF
TGTGCCAGCAGCCCCCCCGTGTCTAGCGGAGAGACCCAGTACTTC